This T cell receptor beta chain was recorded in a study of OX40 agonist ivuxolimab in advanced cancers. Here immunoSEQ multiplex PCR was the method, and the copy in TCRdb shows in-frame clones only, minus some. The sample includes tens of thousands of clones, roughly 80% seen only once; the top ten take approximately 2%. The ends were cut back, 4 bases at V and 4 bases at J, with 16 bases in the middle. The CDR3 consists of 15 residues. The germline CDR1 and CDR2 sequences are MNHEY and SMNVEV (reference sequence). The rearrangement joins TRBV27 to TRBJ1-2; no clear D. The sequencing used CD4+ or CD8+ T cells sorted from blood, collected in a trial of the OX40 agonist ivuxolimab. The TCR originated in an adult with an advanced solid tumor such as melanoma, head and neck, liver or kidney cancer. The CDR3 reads CASSSIPGRAYGYTF. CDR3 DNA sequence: TGTGCCAGCAGTTCGATCCCCGGGAGGGCCTATGGCTACACCTTC.